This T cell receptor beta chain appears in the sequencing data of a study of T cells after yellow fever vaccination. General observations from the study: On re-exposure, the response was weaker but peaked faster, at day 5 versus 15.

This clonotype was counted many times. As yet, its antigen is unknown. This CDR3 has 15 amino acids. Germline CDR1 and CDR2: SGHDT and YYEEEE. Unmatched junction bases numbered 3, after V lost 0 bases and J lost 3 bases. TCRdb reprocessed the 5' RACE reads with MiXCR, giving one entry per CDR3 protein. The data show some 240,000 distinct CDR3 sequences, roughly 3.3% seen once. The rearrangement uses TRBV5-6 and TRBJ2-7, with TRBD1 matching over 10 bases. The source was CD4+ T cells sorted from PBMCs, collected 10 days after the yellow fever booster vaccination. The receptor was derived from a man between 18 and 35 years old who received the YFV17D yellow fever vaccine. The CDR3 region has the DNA TGTGCCAGCAGCTTGGCGGGACAGGGGCTCTACGAGCAGTACTTC. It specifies CASSLAGQGLYEQYF.